A single sample is the source of the 18 T cell receptor beta chains below, sequenced in a study of blood T cell repertoires in COVID-19. The assay was immunoSEQ multiplex PCR, and TCRdb's table has in-frame clones only and misses some. In the table there are 80,000 or so clones, roughly 78% of which are singletons. The sample comprised peripheral blood. These TCRs come from a human donor in a cohort sampled during active COVID-19.

V gene TRBV5-1 combines with J gene TRBJ1-1, with 7 nucleotides matching TRBD1. Per the germline V gene, CDR1 is SGHRS and CDR2 is YFSETQ. V trimming: 2 bases; J trimming: 4 bases; junction bases outside the gene matches: 2. The CDR3 has 13 amino acids. Here the CDR3 reads CASSLPGGTEAFF. DNA for the CDR3: TGCGCCAGCAGCTTACCAGGGGGCACTGAAGCTTTCTTT.

The V call is TRBV6-5, the J call TRBJ1-2; TRBD1 might be the D (5 bases). The V gene lost 6 bases and the J gene lost 1 base, with 9 bases spanning the gap. Germline CDR1 reads MNHEY; CDR2 reads SVGAGI. The CDR3 has 13 amino acids. CDR3 coding DNA: TGTGCCAGCAGCATGGACATTAACTATGGCTACACCTTC. It codes for CASSMDINYGYTF.

In DNA form, the CDR3 reads TGTGCCAGCTCACCACAGCGCGGCCGCAACACTGAAGCTTTCTTT. Its translation: CASSPQRGRNTEAFF. The chain employs TRBV18 and TRBJ1-1; D is unclear. The CDR3 extends over 15 amino acids. Trimming took off 1 base at V and 2 bases at J, with 11 bases between the two ends. CDR1 is KGHSH and CDR2 is LQKENI in the germline V gene.

J is TRBJ1-1 and V is TRBV11-2; 7 bases line up with TRBD1. This CDR3 has 16 amino acids. The V gene end was trimmed by 5 bases and the J gene end by 0 bases; junction bases not matched to a gene: 9. Per germline, CDR1 SGHAT and CDR2 FQNNGV. CDR3 nucleotides: TGTGCCAGCAGCCGCCCCGGGACAGTCCTGAACACTGAAGCTTTCTTT. This encodes CASSRPGTVLNTEAFF.

This clone was seen just once. The chain is built from TRBV19 and TRBJ1-3, with TRBD1 as a possible D gene (6 bases). Trimming cost V 7 bases and J 0 bases, with 13 bases left between them. Germline lookup yields CDR1 LNHDA and CDR2 SQIVND (reference sequence). This CDR3 has 15 residues. CDR3 residues: CASTYLTGSGNTIYF. DNA of the CDR3: TGTGCCAGTACCTACTTGACAGGCTCTGGAAACACCATATATTTT.

Here the CDR3 DNA reads TGTGCCAGCAGCATACGACAGGGGACCACCTCCTACGAGCAGTACTTC. Translating it yields CASSIRQGTTSYEQYF. This chain joins TRBV7-8 and TRBJ2-7, with 8 positions matching TRBD1. Germline V CDR1 and CDR2: SGHVS, FQNEAQ. V was clipped by 5 bases and J by 0 bases; unmatched bases: 9. The CDR3 covers 16 residues. Complete variable domain (other parts from reference TRBV7-8 and TRBJ2-7): GAGVSQSPRYKVAKRGQDVALRCDPISGHVSLFWYQQALGQGPEFLTYFQNEAQLDKSGLPSDRFFAERPEGSVSTLKIQRTQQEDSAVYLCASSIRQGTTSYEQYFGPGTRLTVT.

The chain is built from TRBV4-3 and TRBJ1-1; TRBD1 matches at 7 bases. CDR1 LGHNA and CDR2 YSLEER come from the germline V gene. The CDR3 is 16 amino acids. V dropped 0 bases and J dropped 5; count of bases not matched to a gene: 9. CDR3 region: CASSQDIQTGRTEAFF. The CDR3 DNA reads TGCGCCAGCAGCCAAGATATCCAGACAGGGAGGACTGAAGCTTTCTTT.

The chain carries TRBV5-1 and TRBJ2-7; TRBD2 matches 10 bases. The J segment lost 6 bases and the V segment lost 1 base, leaving 7 bases of the junction unmatched. Germline loops: CDR1 SGHRS, CDR2 YFSETQ. The CDR3 consists of 15 residues. In DNA, the CDR3 is TGCGCCAGCAGCTTGAATCTAGCGGGGGATGGCGAGCAGTACTTC. The encoded protein is CASSLNLAGDGEQYF.

The rearrangement joins TRBV5-1 to TRBJ1-4; 10 nucleotides align to TRBD1. The ends lost 7 bases at V and 12 bases at J; junction bases unmatched: 12. The CDR3 has 14 residues. CDR1 and CDR2 from the germline V gene are SGHRS and YFSETQ. The CDR3 DNA reads TGCGCCAGCGGCGAACCGGGACAGGGGAGCGAACTGTTTTTT. Translated, it gives CASGEPGQGSELFF. Supplemented by reference TRBV5-1 and TRBJ1-4, the full variable domain reads KAGVTQTPRYLIKTRGQQVTLSCSPISGHRSVSWYQQTPGQGLQFLFEYFSETQRNKGNFPGRFSGRQFSNSRSEMNVSTLELGDSALYLCASGEPGQGSELFFGSGTQLSVL.

CDR3 DNA: TGTGCCAGCAGCGTAGGGCCCAACCCCACAGATACGCAGTATTTT. Amino acid sequence: CASSVGPNPTDTQYF. V gene TRBV9 combines with J gene TRBJ2-3; D call uncertain. The germline V and J ends were trimmed by 0 bases and 2 bases, with 10 bases remaining between them. The CDR3 has 15 amino acids. Germline-derived CDR1 and CDR2 are SGDLS and YYNGEE.

This clone appeared a single time. V is TRBV11-3 and J is TRBJ2-5, with TRBD2 matching 9 bases. Germline V lookup: CDR1 SGHNT, CDR2 YENEEA. The CDR3 is made up of 16 amino acids. J lost 4 bases, V lost 3 bases, and 9 bases had no gene match. The CDR3 nucleotides are TGTGCCAGCAGCTTTGCCCGTGCGGGGGGGCGAGAGACCCAGTACTTC. As protein: CASSFARAGGRETQYF.

The J gene is TRBJ1-1, the V gene TRBV5-4; 7 positions match TRBD1. Germline values: CDR1 SGHNT, CDR2 YYREEE (reference sequence). Trimming removed 4 bases from V and 1 base from J; junction bases left unmatched: 7. This CDR3 contains 15 residues. In DNA form, the CDR3 reads TGTGCCAGCAGCGGAAGGGACAGCCAGAACACTGAAGCTTTCTTT. It translates to CASSGRDSQNTEAFF.

This clone was seen just once. CDR3 bases: TGTGCCAGCAGCTTAAGCGGAAGCTCCTACAATGAGCAGTTCTTC. Amino acid sequence: CASSLSGSSYNEQFF. The chain has TRBV7-2 and TRBJ2-1, with D possibly TRBD2 on 5 matching bases. This CDR3 spans 15 amino acids. CDR1 is SGHTA, CDR2 FQGNSA, per germline. Trimming took 2 bases from V and 0 from J, leaving 8 bases between them.

The table lists this clone with a few counts. V and J are TRBV12-3 or TRBV12-4 and TRBJ2-7, with 9 bases identical to TRBD1. The J segment lost 2 bases and the V segment lost 5 bases, leaving 1 base of the junction unmatched. This CDR3 has 13 residues. The CDR3 spells CASSRTGAYEQYF. CDR3 nucleotide sequence: TGTGCCAGCAGTCGGACAGGGGCCTACGAGCAGTACTTC.

The rearrangement uses TRBV7-2 and TRBJ2-2; D is perhaps TRBD1 (5 bases). Trimming left V 3 bases short and J 6 bases short, with 14 bases between. Germline lookup yields CDR1 SGHTA and CDR2 FQGNSA. The CDR3 loop spans 15 amino acids. CDR3 residues: CASSLKSGWAGELFF. The CDR3, as DNA: TGTGCCAGCAGCTTGAAGTCAGGGTGGGCCGGGGAGCTGTTTTTT.

The chain joins TRBV7-9 to TRBJ2-1; no firm D call. The CDR3 runs 14 residues. Trimming took 6 bases from V and 15 from J, leaving 24 bases between them. Looked up from germline, CDR1 is SEHNR and CDR2 is FQNEAQ (reference sequence). The CDR3 sequence: CASRLTAGPPVLFF. DNA of the CDR3: TGTGCCAGCAGACTTACAGCAGGTCCGCCTGTTTTGTTCTTC.

This chain connects TRBV7-2 to TRBJ2-4; the D gene is possibly TRBD1 (5 bases). Looked up from germline, CDR1 is SGHTA and CDR2 is FQGNSA. With 0 bases removed from V and 5 bases from J, the gap between germline ends came to 5 bases. CDR3 length equals 13 residues. The CDR3 DNA reads TGTGCCAGCAGCTTAGCCAGGGAAAACATTCAGTACTTC. Protein: CASSLARENIQYF.

The V and J genes are TRBV19 and TRBJ2-1, with a possible D match to TRBD1 (6 bases). Germline loops: CDR1 LNHDA, CDR2 SQIVND (reference sequence). The CDR3 length is 16 residues. The ends were cut back, 3 bases at V and 3 bases at J, with 15 bases in the middle. DNA of the CDR3: TGTGCCAGTAGTATCCAGCAGGGGATCGACTACAATGAGCAGTTCTTC. Translated: CASSIQQGIDYNEQFF.